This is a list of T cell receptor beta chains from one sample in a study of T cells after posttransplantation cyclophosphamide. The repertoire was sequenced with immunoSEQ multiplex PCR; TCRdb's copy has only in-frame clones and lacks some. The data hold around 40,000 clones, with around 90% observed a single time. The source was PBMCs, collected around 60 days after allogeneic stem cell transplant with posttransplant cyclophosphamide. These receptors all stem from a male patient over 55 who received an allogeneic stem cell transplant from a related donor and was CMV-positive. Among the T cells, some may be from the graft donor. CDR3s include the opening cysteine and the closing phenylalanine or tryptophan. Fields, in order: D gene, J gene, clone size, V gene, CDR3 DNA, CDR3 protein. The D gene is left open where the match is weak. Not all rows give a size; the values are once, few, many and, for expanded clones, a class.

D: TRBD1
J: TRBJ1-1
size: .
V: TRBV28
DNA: TGTGCCAGCAATCCTGACAGGACAGGGGGCGGAAAGACTGAAGCTTTCTTT
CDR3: CASNPDRTGGGKTEAFF

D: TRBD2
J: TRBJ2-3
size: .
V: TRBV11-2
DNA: TGTGCCAGCAGCTTAGCCCCCCTAGCGGGGAAGAGCACAGATACGCAGTATTTT
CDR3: CASSLAPLAGKSTDTQYF

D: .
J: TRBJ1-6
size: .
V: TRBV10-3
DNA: TGTGCCATCAGTGGATTCGGGAATAATTCACCCCTCCACTTT
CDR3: CAISGFGNNSPLHF

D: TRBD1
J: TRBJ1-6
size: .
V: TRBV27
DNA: TGTGCCAGCAGTATCAAGACAGGGAAGAATTCACCCCTCCACTTT
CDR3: CASSIKTGKNSPLHF

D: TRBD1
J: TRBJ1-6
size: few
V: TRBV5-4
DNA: TGTGCCAGCAGCCCCGGACAGGGCGTCCCTCGGACTTCACCCCTCCACTTT
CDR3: CASSPGQGVPRTSPLHF

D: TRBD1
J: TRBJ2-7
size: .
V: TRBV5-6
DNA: TGTGCCAGCAGCTTCCCCGGGACAGGGACCTACGAGCAGTACTTC
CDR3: CASSFPGTGTYEQYF

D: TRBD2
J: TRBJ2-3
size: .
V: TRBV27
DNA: TGTGCCAGCAGTTTATTATTAGCGGGGGGGCTTCGTGCAGATACGCAGTATTTT
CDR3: CASSLLLAGGLRADTQYF

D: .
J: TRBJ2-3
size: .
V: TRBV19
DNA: TGTGCCAGTAGGCGGGGACAGATCACAGATACGCAGTATTTT
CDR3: CASRRGQITDTQYF

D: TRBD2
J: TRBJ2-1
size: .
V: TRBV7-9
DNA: TGTGCCAGTGGGACTATTTCCTACAATGAGCAGTTCTTC
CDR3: CASGTISYNEQFF

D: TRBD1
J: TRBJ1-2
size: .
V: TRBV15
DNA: TGTGCCACCAGCAGAGATTACGCGACAGGGTATGGCTACACCTTC
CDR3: CATSRDYATGYGYTF

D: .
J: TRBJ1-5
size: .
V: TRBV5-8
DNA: TGTGCCAGCAGCACGACAGATATCCCACGTCAGCCCCAGCATTTT
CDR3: CASSTTDIPRQPQHF

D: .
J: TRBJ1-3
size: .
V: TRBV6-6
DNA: TGTGCCAGCAGTTCCAACGGTTTAGCTGGAAACACCATATATTTT
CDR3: CASSSNGLAGNTIYF

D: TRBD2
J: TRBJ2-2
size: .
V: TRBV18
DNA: TGTGCCAGCTCACCAACGGGGGGAACGAACACCGGGGAGCTGTTTTTT
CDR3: CASSPTGGTNTGELFF

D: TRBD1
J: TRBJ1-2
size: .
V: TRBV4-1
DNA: TGCGCCAGCAGCCAACCCTTTACAGGGGCTTTTCATGGCTACACCTTC
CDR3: CASSQPFTGAFHGYTF

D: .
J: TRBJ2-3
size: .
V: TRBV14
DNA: TGTGCCAGCAGCCTTAAGCACCTAGTTGGAGATACGCAGTATTTT
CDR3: CASSLKHLVGDTQYF

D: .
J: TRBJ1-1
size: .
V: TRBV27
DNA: TGTGCCAGCAGTTTATGGCATGAGGGGGGGCCTAGGGCTTTCTTT
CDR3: CASSLWHEGGPRAFF

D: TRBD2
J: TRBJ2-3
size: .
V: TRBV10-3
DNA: TGTGCCATCAGATTAGCCCCAGGAGGGAGCGAGCGGGGAGCAGATACGCAGTATTTT
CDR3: CAIRLAPGGSERGADTQYF

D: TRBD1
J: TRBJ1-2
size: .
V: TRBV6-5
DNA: TGTGCCAGCAGTTACTCGACAGGGGGCCCAACCTACACCTTC
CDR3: CASSYSTGGPTYTF

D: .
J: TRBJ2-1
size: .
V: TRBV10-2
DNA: TGCGCCAGCAGTGGACAGTCAAGCTCCTACAATGAGCAGTTCTTC
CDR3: CASSGQSSSYNEQFF

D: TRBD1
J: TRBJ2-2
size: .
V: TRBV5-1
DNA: TGCGCCAGCAGCCCCCACGGGACAGAAGGGCTCGGGGAGCTGTTTTTT
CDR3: CASSPHGTEGLGELFF

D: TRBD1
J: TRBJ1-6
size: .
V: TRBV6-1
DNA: TGTGCCAGCAGAAAATTCAGGGGGCCCGAGTTCCCCCTCCACTTT
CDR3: CASRKFRGPEFPLHF

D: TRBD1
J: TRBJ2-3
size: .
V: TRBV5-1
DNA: TGCGCCAGCAGGACAGGGGCAACAGATACGCAGTATTTT
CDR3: CASRTGATDTQYF

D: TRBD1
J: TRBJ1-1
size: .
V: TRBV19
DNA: TGTGCCAGTGGTGACAGGGGGTGGCAAGCTTTCTTT
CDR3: CASGDRGWQAFF

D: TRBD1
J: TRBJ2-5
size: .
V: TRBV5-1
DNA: TGCGCCAGCAGCTTGAGGCCGGGACAGGGAACCCAAGAGACCCAGTACTTC
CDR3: CASSLRPGQGTQETQYF

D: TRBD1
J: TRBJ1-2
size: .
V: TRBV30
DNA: TGTGCCTGGAGTGGAGAGGACAGGGGGAAAAGGGGCTACACCTTC
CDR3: CAWSGEDRGKRGYTF

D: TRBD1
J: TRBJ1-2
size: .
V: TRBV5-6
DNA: TGTGCCAGCAGCTTGGGACAGGGTTCCTATGGCTACACCTTC
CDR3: CASSLGQGSYGYTF

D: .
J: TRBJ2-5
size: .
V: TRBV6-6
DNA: TGTGCCAGCAGTTCCCTGACGCCGGGGGAGACCCAGTACTTC
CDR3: CASSSLTPGETQYF

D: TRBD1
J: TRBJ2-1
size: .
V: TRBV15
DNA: TGTGCCACCAGCAAGGACAGGGGGGGTTTAGTGGTCTACAATGAGCAGTTCTTC
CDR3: CATSKDRGGLVVYNEQFF

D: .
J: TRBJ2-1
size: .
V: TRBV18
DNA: TGTGCCAGCTCCGTTCTAGCGCACAATGAGCAGTTCTTC
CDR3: CASSVLAHNEQFF

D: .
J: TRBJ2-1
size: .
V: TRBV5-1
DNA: TGCGCCAGCAGCCCGGCCCTAAGCGATGAGCAGTTCTTC
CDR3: CASSPALSDEQFF

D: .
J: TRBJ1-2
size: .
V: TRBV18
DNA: TGTGCCAGCTCACCGGGGAGCAAGAACTATGGCTACACCTTC
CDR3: CASSPGSKNYGYTF

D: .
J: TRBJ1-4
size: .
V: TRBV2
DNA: TGTGCCAGCAACCGACAGTCTAATGAAAAACTGTTTTTT
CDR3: CASNRQSNEKLFF

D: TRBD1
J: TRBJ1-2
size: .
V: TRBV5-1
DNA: TGCGCCAGCAGCTTGGGGACAGGGGGCTTGATCTATGGCTACACCTTC
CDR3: CASSLGTGGLIYGYTF

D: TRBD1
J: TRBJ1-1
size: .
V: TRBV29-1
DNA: TGCAGCGTTTCAGGGGGAACTGGAGGCACTGAAGCTTTCTTT
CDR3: CSVSGGTGGTEAFF

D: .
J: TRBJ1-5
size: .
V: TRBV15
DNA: TGTGCCACCAGCAGGGGCTCAGGGGATTGGCCCCAGCATTTT
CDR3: CATSRGSGDWPQHF

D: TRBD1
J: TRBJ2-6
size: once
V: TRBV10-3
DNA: TGTGCCATAGGACAGGGTAATTTCGGGGCCAACGTCCTGACTTTC
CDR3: CAIGQGNFGANVLTF

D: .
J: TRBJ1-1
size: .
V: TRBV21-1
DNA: TGTGCCAGCGTTCACAGAATGAACACTGAAGCTTTCTTT
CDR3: CASVHRMNTEAFF

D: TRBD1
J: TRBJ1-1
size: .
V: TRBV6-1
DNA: TGTGCCAGCACCACAGGGGGCACTGAAGCTTTCTTT
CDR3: CASTTGGTEAFF

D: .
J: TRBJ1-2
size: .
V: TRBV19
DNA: TGTGCCAGTAGTCCGAGGAGCGGTTATGGCTACACCTTC
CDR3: CASSPRSGYGYTF

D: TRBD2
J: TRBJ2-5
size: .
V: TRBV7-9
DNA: TGTGCCAGCAGTTCGACTGGGACTAGCGGGGGGACAGAAGAGACCCAGTACTTC
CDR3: CASSSTGTSGGTEETQYF

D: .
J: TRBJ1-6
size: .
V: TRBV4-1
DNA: TGCGCCAGCAGCCAAGGGGCCCTCATTCCCCTATATAATTCACCCCTCCACTTT
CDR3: CASSQGALIPLYNSPLHF

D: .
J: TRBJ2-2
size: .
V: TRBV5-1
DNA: TGCGCCAGCAGCTCACGGGACTCCCGCACCGGGGAGCTGTTTTTT
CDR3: CASSSRDSRTGELFF

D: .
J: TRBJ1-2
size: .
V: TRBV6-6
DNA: TGTGCCAGCAGACAAGACTATGGCTACACCTTC
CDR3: CASRQDYGYTF

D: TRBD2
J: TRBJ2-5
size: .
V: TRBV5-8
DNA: TGTGCCAGCAGCGGGGGGGGACTAGCGGGGAAACCCCGGGAGACCCAGTACTTC
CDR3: CASSGGGLAGKPRETQYF

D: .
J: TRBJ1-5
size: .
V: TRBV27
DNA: TGTGCCAGCAGTTTATGGGGCTCGGATCCGGGTCAGCCCCAGCATTTT
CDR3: CASSLWGSDPGQPQHF